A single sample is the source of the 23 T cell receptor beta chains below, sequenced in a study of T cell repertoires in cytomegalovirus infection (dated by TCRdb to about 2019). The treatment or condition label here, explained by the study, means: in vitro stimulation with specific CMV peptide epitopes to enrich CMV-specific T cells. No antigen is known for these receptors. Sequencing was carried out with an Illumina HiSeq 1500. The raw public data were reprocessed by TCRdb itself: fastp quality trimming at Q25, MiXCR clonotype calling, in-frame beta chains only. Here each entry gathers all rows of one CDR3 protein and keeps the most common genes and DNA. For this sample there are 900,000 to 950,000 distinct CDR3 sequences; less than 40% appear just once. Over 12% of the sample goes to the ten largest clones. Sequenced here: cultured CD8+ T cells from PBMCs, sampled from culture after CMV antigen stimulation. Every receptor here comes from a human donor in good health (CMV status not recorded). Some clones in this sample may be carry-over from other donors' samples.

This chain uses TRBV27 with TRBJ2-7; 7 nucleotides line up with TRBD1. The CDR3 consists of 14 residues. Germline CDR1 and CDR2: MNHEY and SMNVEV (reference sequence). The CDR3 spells CVSSYYRGHYEQYV. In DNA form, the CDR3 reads TGTGTCAGCAGTTACTACAGGGGTCATTACGAGCAGTACGTC.

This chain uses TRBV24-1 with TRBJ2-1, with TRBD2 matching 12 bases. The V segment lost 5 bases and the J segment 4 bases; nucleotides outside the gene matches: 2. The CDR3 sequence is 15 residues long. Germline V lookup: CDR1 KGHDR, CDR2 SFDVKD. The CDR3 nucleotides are TGTGCCACCAGTGGACTAGCGGGGGAATACAATGAGCAGTTCTTC. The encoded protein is CATSGLAGEYNEQFF.

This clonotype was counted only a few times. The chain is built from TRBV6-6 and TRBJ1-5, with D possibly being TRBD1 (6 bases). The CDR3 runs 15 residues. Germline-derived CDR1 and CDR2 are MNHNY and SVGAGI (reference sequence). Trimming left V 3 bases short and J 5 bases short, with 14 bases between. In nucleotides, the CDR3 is TGTGCCAGCAGTTATGGAAACAGGGTCGATCAGCCCCAGCATTTT. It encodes CASSYGNRVDQPQHF.

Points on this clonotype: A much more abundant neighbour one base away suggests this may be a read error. CDR3 sequence (DNA): TGTACCAGTAGTATAATTCGGGCAGGGGGCCGCCAAGAGACCCAGTACTTC. Protein sequence: CTSSIIRAGGRQETQYF. This chain connects TRBV19 to TRBJ2-5; TRBD1 aligns across 8 bases. The CDR3 runs 17 residues. Germline values: CDR1 LNHDA, CDR2 SQIVND (reference sequence). The full variable domain, in which reference TRBV19 and TRBJ2-5 provide the parts outside the CDR3, is DGGITQSPKYLFRKEGQNVTLSCEQNLNHDAMYWYRQDPGQGLRLIYYSQIVNDFQKGDIAEGYSVSREKKESFPLTVTSAQKNPTAFYLCTSSIIRAGGRQETQYFGPGTRLLVL.

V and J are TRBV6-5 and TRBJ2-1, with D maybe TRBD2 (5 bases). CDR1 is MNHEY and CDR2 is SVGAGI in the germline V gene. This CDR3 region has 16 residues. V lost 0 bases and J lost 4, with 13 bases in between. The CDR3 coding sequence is TGTGCCAGCAGTTACTCGAGGGATGGGCAGTACAATGAGCAGTTCTTC. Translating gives CASSYSRDGQYNEQFF.

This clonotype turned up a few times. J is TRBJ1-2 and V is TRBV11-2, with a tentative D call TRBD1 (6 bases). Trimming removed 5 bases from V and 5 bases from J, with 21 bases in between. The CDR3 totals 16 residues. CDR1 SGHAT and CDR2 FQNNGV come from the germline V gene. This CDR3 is CASSLGVGTTRYGYTF. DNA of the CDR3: TGTGCCAGCAGCCTCGGAGTTGGGACAACGAGATATGGCTACACCTTC.

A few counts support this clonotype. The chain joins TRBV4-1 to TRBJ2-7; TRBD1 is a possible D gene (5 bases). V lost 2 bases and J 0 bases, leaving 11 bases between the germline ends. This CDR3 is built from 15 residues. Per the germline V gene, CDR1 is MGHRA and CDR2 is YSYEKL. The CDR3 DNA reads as TGCGCCAGCAGCCAAATAGCACAGGCCTCCTACGAGCAGTACTTC. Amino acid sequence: CASSQIAQASYEQYF.

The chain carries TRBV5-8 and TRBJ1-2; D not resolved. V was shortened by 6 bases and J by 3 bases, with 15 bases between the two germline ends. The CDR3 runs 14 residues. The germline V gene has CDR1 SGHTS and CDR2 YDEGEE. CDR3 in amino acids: CASTQLRADYGYTF. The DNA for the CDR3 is TGTGCCAGCACCCAACTCCGGGCGGACTATGGCTACACCTTC. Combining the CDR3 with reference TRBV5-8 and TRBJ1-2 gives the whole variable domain EAGVTQSPTHLIKTRGQQATLRCSPISGHTSVYWYQQALGLGLQFLLWYDEGEERNRGNFPPRFSGRQFPNYSSELNVNALELEDSALYLCASTQLRADYGYTFGSGTRLTVV.

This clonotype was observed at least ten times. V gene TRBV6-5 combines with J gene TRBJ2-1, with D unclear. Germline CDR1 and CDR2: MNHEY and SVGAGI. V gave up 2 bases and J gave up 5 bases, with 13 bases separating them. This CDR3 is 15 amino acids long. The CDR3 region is CASSYDTNWDNEQFF. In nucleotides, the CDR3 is TGTGCCAGCAGTTACGATACTAACTGGGACAATGAGCAGTTCTTC.

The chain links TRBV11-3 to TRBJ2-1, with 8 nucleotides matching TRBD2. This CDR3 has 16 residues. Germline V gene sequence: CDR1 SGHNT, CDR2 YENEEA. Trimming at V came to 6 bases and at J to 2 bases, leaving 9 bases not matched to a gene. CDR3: CASSRMAGGTYNEQFF. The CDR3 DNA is TGTGCCAGCAGTCGGATGGCGGGGGGCACCTACAATGAGCAGTTCTTC. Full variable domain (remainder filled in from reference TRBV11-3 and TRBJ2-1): EAGVVQSPRYKIIEKKQPVAFWCNPISGHNTLYWYLQNLGQGPELLIRYENEEAVDDSQLPKDRFSAERLKGVDSTLKIQPAELGDSAVYLCASSRMAGGTYNEQFFGPGTRLTVL.

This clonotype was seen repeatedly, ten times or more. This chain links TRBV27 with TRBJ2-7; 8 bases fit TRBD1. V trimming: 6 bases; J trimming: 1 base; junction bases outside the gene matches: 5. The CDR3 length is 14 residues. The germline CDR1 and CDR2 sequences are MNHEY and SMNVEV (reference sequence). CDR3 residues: CASRSGTGSYEQYF. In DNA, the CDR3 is TGTGCCAGCAGATCCGGGACAGGTTCCTACGAGCAGTACTTC.

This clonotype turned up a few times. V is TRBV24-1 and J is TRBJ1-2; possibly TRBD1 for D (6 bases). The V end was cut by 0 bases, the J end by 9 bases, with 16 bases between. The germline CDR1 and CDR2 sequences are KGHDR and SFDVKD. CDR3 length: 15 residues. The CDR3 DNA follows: TGTGCCACCAGTGATTTGGGTCAGGGGATGTCACGCTACACCTTC. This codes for CATSDLGQGMSRYTF.

CDR3 in amino acids: CASSQAWEGEIANQPQHF. Here the CDR3 DNA reads TGCGCCAGCAGCCAAGCCTGGGAGGGAGAAATCGCCAATCAGCCCCAGCATTTT. The chain uses TRBV4-1 and TRBJ1-5; no firm D call. Germline CDR1 is MGHRA and CDR2 is YSYEKL. The CDR3 is 18 residues long. V was shortened by 1 base and J by 3 bases, with 19 bases between the two germline ends.

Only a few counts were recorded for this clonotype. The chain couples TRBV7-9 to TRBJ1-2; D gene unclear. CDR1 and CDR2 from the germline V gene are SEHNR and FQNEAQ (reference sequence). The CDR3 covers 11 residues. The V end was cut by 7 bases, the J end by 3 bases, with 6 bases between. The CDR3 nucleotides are TGTGCCAGCACCCCTCACTATGGCTACACCTTC. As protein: CASTPHYGYTF.

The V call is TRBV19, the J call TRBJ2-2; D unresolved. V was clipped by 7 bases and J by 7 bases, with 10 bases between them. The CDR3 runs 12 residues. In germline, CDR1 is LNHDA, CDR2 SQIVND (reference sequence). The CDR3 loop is CASKALDGELFF. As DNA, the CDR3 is TGTGCCAGTAAGGCCTTAGACGGGGAGCTGTTTTTT.

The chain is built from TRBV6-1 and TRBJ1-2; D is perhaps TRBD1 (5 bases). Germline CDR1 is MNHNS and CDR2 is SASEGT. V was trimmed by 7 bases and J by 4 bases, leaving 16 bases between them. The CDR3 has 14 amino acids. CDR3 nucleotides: TGTGCCAGCACCGAGACAGACGTCCTCTATGGCTACACCTTC. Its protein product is CASTETDVLYGYTF.

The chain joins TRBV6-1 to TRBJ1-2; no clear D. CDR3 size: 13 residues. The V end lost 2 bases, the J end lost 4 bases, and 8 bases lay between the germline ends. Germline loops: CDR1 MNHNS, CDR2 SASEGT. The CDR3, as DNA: TGTGCCAGCAGTGAACCGTGGGGCTATGGCTACACCTTC. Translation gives CASSEPWGYGYTF.

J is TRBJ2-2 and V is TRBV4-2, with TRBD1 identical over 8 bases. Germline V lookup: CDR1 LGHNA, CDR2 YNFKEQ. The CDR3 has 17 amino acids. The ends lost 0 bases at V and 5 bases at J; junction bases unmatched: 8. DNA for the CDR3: TGTGCCAGCAGCCAAGAAGTTGGGACAGGAGAAACCGGGGAGCTGTTTTTT. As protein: CASSQEVGTGETGELFF.

The CDR3 coding sequence is TGTGCCACCAGCGGATTCTTACAGGGTCCTAACTATGGCTACACCTTC. This encodes CATSGFLQGPNYGYTF. The chain has TRBV15 and TRBJ1-2; possible D gene TRBD1, 6 bases. Germline assignment: CDR1 LNHNV and CDR2 YYDKDF (reference sequence). This CDR3 has 16 residues. Trimming stripped 5 bases from V and 0 bases from J, with 16 bases between.

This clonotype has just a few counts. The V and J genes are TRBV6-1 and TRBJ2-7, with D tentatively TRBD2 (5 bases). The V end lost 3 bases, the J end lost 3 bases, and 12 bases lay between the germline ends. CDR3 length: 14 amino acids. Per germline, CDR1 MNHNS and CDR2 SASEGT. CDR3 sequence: CASSDPGVRYEQYF. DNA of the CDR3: TGTGCCAGCAGTGACCCCGGGGTCCGCTACGAGCAGTACTTC.

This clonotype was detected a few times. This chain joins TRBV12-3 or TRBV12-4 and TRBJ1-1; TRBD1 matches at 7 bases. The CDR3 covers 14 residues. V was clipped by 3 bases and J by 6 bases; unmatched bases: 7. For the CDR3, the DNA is TGTGCCAGCAGTTTTGGAGGGGGCGGATCTGAAGCTTTCTTT. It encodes CASSFGGGGSEAFF.

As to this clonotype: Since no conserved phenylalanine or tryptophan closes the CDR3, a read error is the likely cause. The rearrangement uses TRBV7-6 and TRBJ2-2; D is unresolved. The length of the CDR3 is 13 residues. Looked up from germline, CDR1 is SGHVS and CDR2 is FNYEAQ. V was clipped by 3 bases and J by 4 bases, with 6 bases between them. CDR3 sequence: CASSFRGTGELFS. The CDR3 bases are TGTGCCAGCAGCTTTCGCGGCACCGGGGAGCTGTTTTCT.

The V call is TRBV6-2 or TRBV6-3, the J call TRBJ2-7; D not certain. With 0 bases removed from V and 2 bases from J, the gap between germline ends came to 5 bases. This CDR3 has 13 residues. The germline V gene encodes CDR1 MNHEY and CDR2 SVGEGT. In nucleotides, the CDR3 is TGTGCCAGCAGTTACTCGAATCCCTACGAGCAGTACGTC. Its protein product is CASSYSNPYEQYV.